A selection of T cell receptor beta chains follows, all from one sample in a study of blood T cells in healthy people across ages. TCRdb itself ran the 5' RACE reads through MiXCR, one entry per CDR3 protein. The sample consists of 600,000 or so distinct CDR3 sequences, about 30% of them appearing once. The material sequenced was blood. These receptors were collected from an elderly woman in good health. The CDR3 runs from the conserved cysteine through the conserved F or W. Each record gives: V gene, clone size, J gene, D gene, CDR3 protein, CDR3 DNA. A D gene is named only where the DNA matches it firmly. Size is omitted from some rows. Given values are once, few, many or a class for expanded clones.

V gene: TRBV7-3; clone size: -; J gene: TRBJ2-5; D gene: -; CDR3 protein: CASSRQSRVGNEQYF; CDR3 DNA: TGTGCCAGCAGCCGCCAGTCCAGAGTAGGGAATGAGCAGTACTTC
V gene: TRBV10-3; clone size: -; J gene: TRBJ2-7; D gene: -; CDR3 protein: CAISEYGDNEQYF; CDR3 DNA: TGTGCCATCAGCGAATACGGTGACAATGAGCAGTACTTC
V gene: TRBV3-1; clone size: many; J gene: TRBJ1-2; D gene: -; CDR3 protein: CASSQNRENGYTF; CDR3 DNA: TGTGCCAGCAGCCAAAACAGGGAGAATGGCTACACCTTC
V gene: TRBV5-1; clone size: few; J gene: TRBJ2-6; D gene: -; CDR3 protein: CASSPLPSGANVLTF; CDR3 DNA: TGCGCCAGCAGCCCACTACCCTCTGGGGCCAACGTCCTGACTTTC
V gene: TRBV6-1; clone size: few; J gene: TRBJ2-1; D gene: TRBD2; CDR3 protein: CAGAQRGTSLSYNEQFF; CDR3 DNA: TGTGCCGGCGCCCAAAGGGGGACTAGCCTCTCCTACAATGAGCAGTTCTTC
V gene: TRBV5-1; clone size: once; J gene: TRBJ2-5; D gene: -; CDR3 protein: CASSSWRTLDQETQYF; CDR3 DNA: TGCGCCAGCAGTTCCTGGAGGACATTGGACCAAGAGACCCAGTACTTC
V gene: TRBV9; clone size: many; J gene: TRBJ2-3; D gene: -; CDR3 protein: CASSAGDTQYF; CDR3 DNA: TGTGCCAGCAGCGCGGGGGATACGCAGTATTTT
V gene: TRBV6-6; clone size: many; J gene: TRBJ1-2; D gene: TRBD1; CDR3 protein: CASRSDRGLLSTF; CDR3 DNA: TGTGCCAGCAGGAGCGACAGGGGGCTGTTGTCCACCTTC
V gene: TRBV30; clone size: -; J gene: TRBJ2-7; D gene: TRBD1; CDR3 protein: CAWSPGTGGYEQYF; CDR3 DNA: TGTGCCTGGAGTCCCGGGACAGGGGGCTACGAGCAGTACTTC
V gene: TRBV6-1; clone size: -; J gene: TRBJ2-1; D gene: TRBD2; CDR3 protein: CASSDEVAGGNEQFF; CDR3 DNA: TGTGCCAGCAGTGATGAGGTAGCGGGGGGGAATGAGCAGTTCTTC
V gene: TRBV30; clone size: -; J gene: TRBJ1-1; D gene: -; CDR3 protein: CAWRTDLNTEAFF; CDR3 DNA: TGTGCCTGGAGAACGGACCTGAACACTGAAGCTTTCTTT
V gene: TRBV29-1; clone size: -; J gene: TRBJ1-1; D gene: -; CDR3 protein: CSVEPRTPGAEAFF; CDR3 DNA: TGCAGCGTTGAACCCCGGACTCCTGGAGCCGAAGCTTTCTTT
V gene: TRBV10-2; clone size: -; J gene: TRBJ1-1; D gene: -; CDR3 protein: CASRSDGMNTEAFF; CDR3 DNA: TGCGCCAGCAGGTCCGACGGCATGAACACTGAAGCTTTCTTT
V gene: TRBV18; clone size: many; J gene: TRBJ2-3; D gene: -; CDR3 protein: CASSPQRADTQYF; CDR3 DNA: TGTGCCAGCTCACCACAGAGGGCAGATACGCAGTATTTT
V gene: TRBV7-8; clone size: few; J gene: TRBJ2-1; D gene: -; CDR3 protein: CASSKRRGDSSYNEQFF; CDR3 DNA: TGTGCCAGCAGCAAAAGGCGCGGGGACAGCTCCTACAATGAGCAGTTCTTC
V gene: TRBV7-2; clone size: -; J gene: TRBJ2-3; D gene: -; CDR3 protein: CATRRAGDTQYF; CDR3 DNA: TGTGCCACCAGACGGGCCGGAGATACGCAGTATTTT
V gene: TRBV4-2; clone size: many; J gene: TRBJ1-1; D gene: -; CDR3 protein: CASSQGGAGAGAFF; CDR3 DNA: TGTGCCAGCAGCCAAGGGGGTGCAGGGGCGGGGGCTTTCTTT
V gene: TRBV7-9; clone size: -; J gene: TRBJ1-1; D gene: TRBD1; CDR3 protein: CASSTGGPSTEAFF; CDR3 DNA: TGTGCCAGCAGCACAGGGGGCCCGAGCACTGAAGCTTTCTTT
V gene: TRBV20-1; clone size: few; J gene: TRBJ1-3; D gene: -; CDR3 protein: CSASGRAGNTIYF; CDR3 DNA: TGCAGTGCTAGCGGGAGGGCTGGAAACACCATATATTTT
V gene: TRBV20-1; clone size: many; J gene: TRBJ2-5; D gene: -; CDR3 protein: CSADGGTETQYF; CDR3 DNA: TGCAGTGCTGACGGGGGAACCGAGACCCAGTACTTC
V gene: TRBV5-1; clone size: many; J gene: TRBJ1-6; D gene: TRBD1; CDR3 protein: CASSFRQGARNSPLHF; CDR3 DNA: TGCGCCAGCAGCTTCCGACAGGGGGCGCGGAATTCACCCCTCCACTTT
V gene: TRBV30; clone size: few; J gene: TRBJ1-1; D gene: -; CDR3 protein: CAWGRDTEAFF; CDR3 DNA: TGTGCCTGGGGTCGGGACACTGAAGCTTTCTTT
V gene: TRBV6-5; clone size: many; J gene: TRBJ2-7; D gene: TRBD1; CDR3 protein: CASSSLQHRDRGPDYEQYF; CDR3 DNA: TGTGCCAGCAGTTCCTTACAGCACCGGGACAGGGGGCCCGACTACGAGCAGTACTTC
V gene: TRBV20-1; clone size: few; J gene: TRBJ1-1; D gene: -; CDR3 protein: CSAFGENTEAFF; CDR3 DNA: TGTAGTGCCTTTGGGGAAAACACTGAAGCTTTCTTT
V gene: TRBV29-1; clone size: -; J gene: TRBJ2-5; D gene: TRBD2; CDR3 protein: CSVDTSGQETQYF; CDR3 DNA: TGCAGCGTTGATACTAGCGGACAAGAGACCCAGTACTTC
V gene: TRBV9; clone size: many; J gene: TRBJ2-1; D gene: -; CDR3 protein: CASSARGVREQFF; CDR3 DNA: TGTGCCAGCAGCGCCCGGGGAGTACGAGAGCAGTTCTTC
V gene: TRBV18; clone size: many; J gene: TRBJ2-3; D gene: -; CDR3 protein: CASSSDYQIRRDTQYF; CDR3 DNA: TGTGCCAGCTCATCGGACTATCAGATACGCAGAGATACGCAGTATTTT
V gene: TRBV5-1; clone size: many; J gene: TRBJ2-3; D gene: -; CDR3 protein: CASSLDRGNTDTQYF; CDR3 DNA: TGCGCCAGCAGCTTGGATCGGGGAAACACAGATACGCAGTATTTT
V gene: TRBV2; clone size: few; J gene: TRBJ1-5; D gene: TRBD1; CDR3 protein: CASSERGGRQPQHF; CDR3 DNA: TGTGCCAGCAGTGAAAGAGGGGGCAGGCAGCCCCAGCATTTT
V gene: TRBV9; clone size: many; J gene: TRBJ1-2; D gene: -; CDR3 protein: CASSLTQDPSYGYTF; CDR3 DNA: TGTGCCAGCAGTTTAACACAGGACCCCAGCTATGGCTACACCTTC
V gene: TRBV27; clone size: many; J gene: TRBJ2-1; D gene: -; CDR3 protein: CAIRTGHNEQFF; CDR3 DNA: TGTGCCATACGAACAGGGCACAATGAGCAGTTCTTC
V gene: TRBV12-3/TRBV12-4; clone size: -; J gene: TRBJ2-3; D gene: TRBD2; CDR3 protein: CASSSRLAGGTSTDVEYF; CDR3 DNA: TGTGCCAGCAGTTCCCGACTAGCGGGGGGAACTAGCACAGATGTGGAGTATTTT
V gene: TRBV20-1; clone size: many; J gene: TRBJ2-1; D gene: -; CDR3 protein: CSARQGRGYNEQFF; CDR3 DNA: TGCAGTGCTAGACAGGGAAGAGGGTACAATGAGCAGTTCTTC
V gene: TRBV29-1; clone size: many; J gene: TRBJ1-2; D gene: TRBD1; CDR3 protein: CSVWDSQNYGYTF; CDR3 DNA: TGCAGCGTTTGGGACAGTCAAAACTATGGCTACACCTTC
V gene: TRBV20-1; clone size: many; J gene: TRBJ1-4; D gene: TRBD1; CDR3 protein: CSARDPSGTGGEKLFF; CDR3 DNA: TGCAGTGCTAGAGACCCTTCGGGGACAGGGGGAGAAAAACTGTTTTTT
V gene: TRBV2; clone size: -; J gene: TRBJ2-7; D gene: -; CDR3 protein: CASSLQGREREQYF; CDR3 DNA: TGTGCCAGCAGTCTTCAGGGGCGAGAACGAGAGCAGTACTTC
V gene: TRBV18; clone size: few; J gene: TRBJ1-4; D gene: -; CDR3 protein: CASSPVAGAGEKLFF; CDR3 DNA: TGTGCCAGCTCACCGGTGGCCGGGGCGGGCGAAAAACTGTTTTTT
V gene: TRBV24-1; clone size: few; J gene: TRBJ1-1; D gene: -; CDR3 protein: CATSDGVTPNTEAFF; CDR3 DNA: TGTGCCACCAGTGATGGGGTCACACCGAACACTGAAGCTTTCTTT
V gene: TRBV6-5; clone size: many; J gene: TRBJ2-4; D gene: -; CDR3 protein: CASSYSGGSGRGSIQYF; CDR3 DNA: TGTGCCAGCAGTTACTCGGGGGGTAGCGGCCGAGGGAGCATTCAGTACTTC
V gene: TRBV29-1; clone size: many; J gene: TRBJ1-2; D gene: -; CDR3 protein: CSVSVRGQQNYGYTF; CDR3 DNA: TGCAGCGTATCCGTTCGAGGACAGCAGAACTATGGCTACACCTTC
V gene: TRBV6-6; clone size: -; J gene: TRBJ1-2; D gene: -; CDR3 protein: CASSCDGGSNYGYTF; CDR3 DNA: TGTGCCAGCAGTTGCGATGGTGGGTCTAACTATGGCTACACCTTC
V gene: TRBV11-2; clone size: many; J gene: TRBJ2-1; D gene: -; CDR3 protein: CASSSDSAPYNEQFF; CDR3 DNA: TGTGCCAGCAGTTCGGACAGCGCACCATACAATGAGCAGTTCTTC
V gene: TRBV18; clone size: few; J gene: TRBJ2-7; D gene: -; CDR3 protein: CASSPGIYNEQYF; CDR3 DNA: TGTGCCAGCTCACCAGGGATATACAATGAGCAGTACTTC
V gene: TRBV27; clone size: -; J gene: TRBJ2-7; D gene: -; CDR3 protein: CASSLAGRGTYKQYF; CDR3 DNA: TGTGCCAGCAGTTTAGCAGGACGGGGGACCTACAAGCAGTACTTC
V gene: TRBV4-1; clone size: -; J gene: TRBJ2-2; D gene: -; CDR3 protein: CASSLTDPLKSAGELFF; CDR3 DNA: TGCGCCAGCAGCCTCACCGACCCACTAAAATCCGCCGGGGAGCTGTTTTTT
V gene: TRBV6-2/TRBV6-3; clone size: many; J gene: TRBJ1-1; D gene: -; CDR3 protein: CASTRAGITNTEAFF; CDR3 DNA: TGTGCCAGCACCCGAGCCGGGATCACGAACACTGAAGCTTTCTTT